A selection of T cell receptor beta chains follows, all from one sample in a study of Graves' ophthalmopathy and Graves' hyperthyroidism. One entry per CDR3 protein results from TCRdb running MiXCR on the multiplex PCR reads. The sample carries about 210,000 distinct CDR3 sequences, just under 30% recorded once. The sample consisted of peripheral blood. These receptors came from a middle-aged man with Graves' ophthalmopathy. The CDR3 runs from the conserved cysteine through the conserved F or W. The D gene is left open where the match is weak. Not every row has a clone size; where given, it reads once, few, many or a size class.

j_call clone_size v_call d_call cdr3_nt cdr3_aa
TRBJ2-7 . TRBV30 TRBD1 TGTGCCTGGAGAAGGGTTCGGGGACAGGGCGACGAGCAGTACTTC CAWRRVRGQGDEQYF
TRBJ2-7 many TRBV28 TRBD2 TGTGCCAGCAGTCCACGACTAGCGCCCTCCTACGAGCAGTACTTC CASSPRLAPSYEQYF
TRBJ2-7 . TRBV5-1 TRBD2 TGCGCCAGCAGCATAGACCGGGGGGGCCCCCGGGAGCAGTACTTC CASSIDRGGPREQYF
TRBJ2-7 many TRBV6-1 TRBD2 TGTGCCAGCAGTGATTTATGGACTAGCGGGAACTACGAGCAGTACTTC CASSDLWTSGNYEQYF
TRBJ2-7 many TRBV11-2 . TGTGCCAGCAGCACCCGCCTGGGGCAGAACCCCTACGAGCAGTACTTC CASSTRLGQNPYEQYF
TRBJ1-1 many TRBV28 . TGTGCCAGCAGGATGGGTCTTGTGAACACTGAAGCTTTCTTT CASRMGLVNTEAFF
TRBJ1-2 . TRBV6-5 . TGTGCCAGCAGTTACTCGGCGGTGAATGGCTACACCTTC CASSYSAVNGYTF
TRBJ2-7 few TRBV6-1 TRBD1 TGTGCCAGCAGGGGACAGGGCGTCAACGAGCAGTACTTC CASRGQGVNEQYF
TRBJ1-1 . TRBV2 . TGTGCCAGCAGTGGGAGGGGTAAGGGGACTGAAGCTTTCTTT CASSGRGKGTEAFF
TRBJ2-7 many TRBV2 . TGTGCCAGCAGGTTCCAGGGATACGAGCAGTACTTC CASRFQGYEQYF
TRBJ2-2 many TRBV9 TRBD1 TGTGCCAGCAGCTCCCCCAGGGACAGGGGGAACACCGGGGAGCTGTTTTTT CASSSPRDRGNTGELFF
TRBJ2-7 . TRBV6-2/TRBV6-3 . TGTGCCAGCCGAGACGGGGGCAACTACGAGCAGTACTTC CASRDGGNYEQYF
TRBJ2-2 many TRBV12-3/TRBV12-4 . TGTGCCAGCGACAGGAGCACCGGGGAGCTGTTTTTT CASDRSTGELFF
TRBJ2-7 many TRBV7-9 . TGTGCCAGCAGCTTACAGGGCGATTACGAGCAGTACTTC CASSLQGDYEQYF
TRBJ2-2 many TRBV5-6 . TGTGCCAGCAGCTTGTTGGGAACAGCCAACACCGGGGAGCTGTTTTTT CASSLLGTANTGELFF
TRBJ2-7 many TRBV29-1 TRBD1 TGCAGCGCGAGTGGGACAGGGGGCTACGAGCAGTACTTC CSASGTGGYEQYF
TRBJ2-7 many TRBV7-2 TRBD2 TGTGCCAGCAGCTCTAGCGGGAGGTTTTTACGTCAGCAGTACTTC CASSSSGRFLRQQYF
TRBJ2-5 many TRBV7-9 . TGTGCCAGCAGCCCATATTTCGGGTCGGGGACCCAGTACTTC CASSPYFGSGTQYF
TRBJ2-7 many TRBV4-2 TRBD1 TGTGCCAGCAGCCAAGTTTCAGGGGGCGGCTCCTACGAGCAGTACTTC CASSQVSGGGSYEQYF
TRBJ1-1 many TRBV30 . TGTGCCTGGAGTGTAAGCTACGGTTCGGGGTACACTGAAGCTTTCTTT CAWSVSYGSGYTEAFF
TRBJ1-5 many TRBV19 TRBD1 TGTGCCACAGGGACAGGGGCTCAGCCCCAGCATTTT CATGTGAQPQHF
TRBJ1-6 . TRBV12-3/TRBV12-4 . TGTGCCAGCAACAGGAATAATTCACCCCTCCACTTT CASNRNNSPLHF
TRBJ1-1 . TRBV27 . TGTGCCAGCAGTTTAAGTTCGGGCGGATACGAAGCTTTCTTT CASSLSSGGYEAFF
TRBJ1-5 many TRBV6-2/TRBV6-3 TRBD1 TGTGCCAGCAGGGCGGACCCCACAGGGGCCAGCAATCAGCCCCAGCATTTT CASRADPTGASNQPQHF
TRBJ1-2 many TRBV19 TRBD1 TGTGCCAGTAGGACGACAGGGGTCAGCTATGGCTACACCTTC CASRTTGVSYGYTF
TRBJ2-5 . TRBV28 . TGTGCCAGCAGGGATCCTAGGGGGACGAGGTACTTC CASRDPRGTRYF
TRBJ2-7 . TRBV12-3/TRBV12-4 TRBD2 TGTGCCAGCAGTTTCGCGCTAGCGGGAAGGTACGAGCAGTACTTC CASSFALAGRYEQYF
TRBJ2-2 many TRBV28 . TGTGCCAGCAGCGACGGTGGGGCTACCGGGGAGCTGTTTTTT CASSDGGATGELFF
TRBJ2-5 many TRBV5-1 . TGCGCCAGCAGCTTGGCGGGCGGAAAAGAGACCCAGTACTTC CASSLAGGKETQYF
TRBJ1-3 many TRBV7-2 . TGTGCCAGCAGCTTAATCTCTGGAAACACCATATATTTT CASSLISGNTIYF
TRBJ1-5 many TRBV7-2 . TGTGCCAGCAGCTTAGCGCCCACAGTATTCCATCAGCCCCAGCATTTT CASSLAPTVFHQPQHF
TRBJ1-3 . TRBV20-1 TRBD1 TGCAGTGCTAGCCGGGGACAGGTCCTAACATCCTCTGGAAACACCATATATTTT CSASRGQVLTSSGNTIYF
TRBJ2-7 many TRBV5-6 TRBD1 TGTGCCAGCAGCCCCGGGACAGGGCCCTACGAGCAGTACTTC CASSPGTGPYEQYF
TRBJ1-6 many TRBV7-3 TRBD1 TGTGCCAGCAGCTCACAGGGGAGTAATTCACCCCTCCACTTT CASSSQGSNSPLHF
TRBJ1-2 . TRBV6-2/TRBV6-3 . TGTGCCAGCAGTTACACTCATGGCTACACCTTC CASSYTHGYTF
TRBJ2-7 many TRBV9 . TGTGCCAGCAGCGTGACGTCCGACTACGAGCAGTACTTC CASSVTSDYEQYF
TRBJ2-2 many TRBV11-1 TRBD2 TGTGCCAGCAGCTTAGCCCGACTAGCGGGAGGGAGGAACACCGGGGAGCTGTTTTTT CASSLARLAGGRNTGELFF
TRBJ1-5 many TRBV6-5 . TGTGCCAGCGGGAGAGGTACCAATCAGCCCCAGCATTTT CASGRGTNQPQHF
TRBJ2-2 many TRBV7-2 . TGTGCCAGCAGTTTTGCCTTGTACAGCAACACCGGGGAGCTGTTTTTT CASSFALYSNTGELFF
TRBJ2-7 . TRBV6-1 TRBD2 TGTGCCAGCAGTGAGCCCCTGGGACTAGCGGGGACCTACGAGCAGTACTTC CASSEPLGLAGTYEQYF
TRBJ1-5 many TRBV5-1 . TGCGCCAGCAGCTTGACAGGGCAACAAAATCAGCCCCAGCATTTT CASSLTGQQNQPQHF
TRBJ1-1 many TRBV20-1 . TGCAGTGCTTTCGACCCGAACACTGAAGCTTTCTTT CSAFDPNTEAFF
TRBJ1-2 . TRBV5-1 . TGCGCCAGCAGCTTGGAGGGACTACTTCTCAGCTACACCTTC CASSLEGLLLSYTF
TRBJ1-2 many TRBV7-2 . TGTGCCAGCAGCTTAGAACCGGGACGCGGTGGCTACACCTTC CASSLEPGRGGYTF
TRBJ1-2 . TRBV12-3/TRBV12-4 . TGTGCCAGCAGCCCAACCGGGACAACAGTAGGTGGCTACACCTTC CASSPTGTTVGGYTF
TRBJ2-7 many TRBV6-1 TRBD2 TGTGCCAGCAGTAAAAACCCCCCGGGACTAGCGTACGAGCAGTACTTC CASSKNPPGLAYEQYF
TRBJ1-1 few TRBV7-4 . TGTGCCAGCAGCTTAGTTTCCAGCACTGAAGCTTTCTTT CASSLVSSTEAFF
TRBJ1-5 . TRBV12-3/TRBV12-4 . TGTGCCAGCAGTCGGACGGCAGATCAGCCCCAGCATTTT CASSRTADQPQHF
TRBJ2-5 many TRBV5-1 . TGCGCCAGCAGGGCCGAGGAGACCCAGTACTTC CASRAEETQYF
TRBJ1-6 once TRBV10-3 TRBD1 TGTGCCATCACCTCGGGACAGGGGGTGTCACCCCTCCACTTT CAITSGQGVSPLHF
TRBJ2-5 many TRBV12-3/TRBV12-4 TRBD2 TGTGCCAGCACCGAACACGGACGGGGGGGGGAGACCCAGTACTTC CASTEHGRGGETQYF